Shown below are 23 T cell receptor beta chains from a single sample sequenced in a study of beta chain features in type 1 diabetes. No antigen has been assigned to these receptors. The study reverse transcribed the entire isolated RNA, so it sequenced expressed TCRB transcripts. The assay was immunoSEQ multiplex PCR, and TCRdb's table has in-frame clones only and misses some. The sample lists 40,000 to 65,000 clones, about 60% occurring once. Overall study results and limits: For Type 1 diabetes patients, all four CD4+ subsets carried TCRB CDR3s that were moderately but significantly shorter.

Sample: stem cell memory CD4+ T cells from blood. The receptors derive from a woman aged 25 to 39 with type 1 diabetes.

CDR3 sequence (DNA): TGTGCCAGCAGCTCGGGACTAGCGGCTACCTACGAGCAGTACTTC. Residues: CASSSGLAATYEQYF. The chain carries TRBV7-6 and TRBJ2-7, with 11 bases matching TRBD2. J lost 2 bases, V lost 4 bases, and 4 bases had no gene match. The CDR3 covers 15 residues. Germline V gene data show CDR1 as SGHVS and CDR2 as FNYEAQ.

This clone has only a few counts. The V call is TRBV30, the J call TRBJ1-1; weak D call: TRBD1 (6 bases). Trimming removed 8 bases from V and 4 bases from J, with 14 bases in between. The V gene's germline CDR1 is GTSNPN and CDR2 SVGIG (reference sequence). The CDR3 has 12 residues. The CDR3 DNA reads TGTGCCCGGGGGGGGCGCGGCACTGAAGCTTTCTTT. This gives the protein CARGGRGTEAFF.

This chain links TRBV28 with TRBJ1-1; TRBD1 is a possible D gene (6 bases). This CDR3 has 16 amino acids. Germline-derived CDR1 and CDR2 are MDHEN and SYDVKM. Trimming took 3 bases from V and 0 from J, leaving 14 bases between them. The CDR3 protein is CASSFGTNEVNTEAFF. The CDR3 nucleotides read TGTGCCAGCAGTTTCGGGACAAATGAAGTGAACACTGAAGCTTTCTTT.

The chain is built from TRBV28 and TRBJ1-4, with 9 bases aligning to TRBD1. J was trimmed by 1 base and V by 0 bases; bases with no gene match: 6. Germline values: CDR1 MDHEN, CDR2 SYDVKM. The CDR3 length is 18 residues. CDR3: CASSLWPQGAETNEKLFF. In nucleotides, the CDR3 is TGTGCCAGCAGTTTATGGCCACAGGGGGCGGAAACTAATGAAAAACTGTTTTTT. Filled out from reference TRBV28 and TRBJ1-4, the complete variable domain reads DVKVTQSSRYLVKRTGEKVFLECVQDMDHENMFWYRQDPGLGLRLIYFSYDVKMKEKGDIPEGYSVSREKKERFSLILESASTNQTSMYLCASSLWPQGAETNEKLFFGSGTQLSVL.

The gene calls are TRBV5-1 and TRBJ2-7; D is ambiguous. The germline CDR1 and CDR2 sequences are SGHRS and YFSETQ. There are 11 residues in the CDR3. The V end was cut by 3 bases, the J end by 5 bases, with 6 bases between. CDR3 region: CASSSQNEQYF. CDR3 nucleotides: TGCGCCAGCAGCTCCCAGAACGAGCAGTACTTC.

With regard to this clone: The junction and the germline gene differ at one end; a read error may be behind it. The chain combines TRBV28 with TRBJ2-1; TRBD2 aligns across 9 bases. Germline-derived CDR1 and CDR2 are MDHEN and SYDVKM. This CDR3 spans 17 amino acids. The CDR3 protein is CASSLVAGVDSHNEQFF. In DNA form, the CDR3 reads TGTGCCAGCAGTTTAGTAGCGGGAGTAGACTCCCACAATGAGCAGTTCTTC.

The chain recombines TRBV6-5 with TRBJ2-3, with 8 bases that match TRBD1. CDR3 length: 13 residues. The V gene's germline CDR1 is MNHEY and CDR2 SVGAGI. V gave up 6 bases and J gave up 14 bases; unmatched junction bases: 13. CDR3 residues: CASRTTRQGMVYF. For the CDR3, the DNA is TGTGCCAGCAGGACAACTCGACAGGGGATGGTGTATTTT.

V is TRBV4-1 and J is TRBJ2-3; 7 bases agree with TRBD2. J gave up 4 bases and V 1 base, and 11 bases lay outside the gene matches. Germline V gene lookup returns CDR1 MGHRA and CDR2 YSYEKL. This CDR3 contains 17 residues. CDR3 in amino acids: CASSQGLVAGDPDTQYF. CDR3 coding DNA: TGCGCCAGCAGCCAAGGGCTCGTCGCGGGAGACCCAGATACGCAGTATTTT.

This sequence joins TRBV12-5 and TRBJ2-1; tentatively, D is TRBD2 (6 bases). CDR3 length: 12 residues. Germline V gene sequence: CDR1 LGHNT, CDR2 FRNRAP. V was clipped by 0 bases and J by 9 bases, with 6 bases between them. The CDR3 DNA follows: TGTGCTAGTGGTTTGGTCGGGAGTGAGCAGTTCTTC. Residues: CASGLVGSEQFF.

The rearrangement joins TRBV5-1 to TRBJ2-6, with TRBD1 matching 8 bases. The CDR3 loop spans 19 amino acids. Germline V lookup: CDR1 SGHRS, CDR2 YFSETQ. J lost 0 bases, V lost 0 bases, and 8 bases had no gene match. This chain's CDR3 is CASSLAGGTGFSGANVLTF. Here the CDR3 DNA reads TGCGCCAGCAGCTTGGCTGGAGGGACAGGCTTCTCTGGGGCCAACGTCCTGACTTTC.

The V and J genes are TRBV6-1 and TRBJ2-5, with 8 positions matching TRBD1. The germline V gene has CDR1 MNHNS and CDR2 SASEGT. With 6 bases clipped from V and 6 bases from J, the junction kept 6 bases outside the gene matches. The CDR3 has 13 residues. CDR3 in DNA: TGTGCCAGCAGAGGACAGGGTGGTCAGACCCAGTACTTC. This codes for CASRGQGGQTQYF.

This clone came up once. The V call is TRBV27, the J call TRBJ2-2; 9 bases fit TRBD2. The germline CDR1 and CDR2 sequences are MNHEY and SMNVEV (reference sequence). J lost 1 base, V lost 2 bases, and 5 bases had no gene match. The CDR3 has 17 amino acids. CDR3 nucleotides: TGTGCCAGCAGTTTAGGCGGGAGGGCCGGGAACACCGGGGAGCTGTTTTTT. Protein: CASSLGGRAGNTGELFF.

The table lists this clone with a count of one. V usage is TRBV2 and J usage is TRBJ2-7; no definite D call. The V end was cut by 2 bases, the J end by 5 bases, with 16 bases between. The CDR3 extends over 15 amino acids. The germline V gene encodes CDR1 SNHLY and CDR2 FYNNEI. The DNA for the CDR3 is TGTGCCAGCAGTGAAACGCGACTTTCGCCCAACGAGCAGTACTTC. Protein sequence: CASSETRLSPNEQYF.

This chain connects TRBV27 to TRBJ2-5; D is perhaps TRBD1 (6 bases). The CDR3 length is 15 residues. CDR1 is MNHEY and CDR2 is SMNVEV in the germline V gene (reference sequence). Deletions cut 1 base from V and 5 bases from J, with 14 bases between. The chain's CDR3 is CASSLFGIRGETQYF. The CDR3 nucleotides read TGTGCCAGCAGTTTATTTGGGATAAGGGGGGAGACCCAGTACTTC.

The CDR3 here is CASRNPQAGEREQFF. The DNA for the CDR3 is TGTGCCAGCAGGAACCCTCAGGCGGGGGAAAGGGAGCAGTTCTTC. The rearrangement links TRBV6-1 to TRBJ2-1, with 7 bases lining up with TRBD2. CDR1 is MNHNS and CDR2 is SASEGT in the germline V gene. This CDR3 is built from 15 residues. The junction had 15 bases not matched to a gene; V was cut back by 6 bases and J by 10 bases.

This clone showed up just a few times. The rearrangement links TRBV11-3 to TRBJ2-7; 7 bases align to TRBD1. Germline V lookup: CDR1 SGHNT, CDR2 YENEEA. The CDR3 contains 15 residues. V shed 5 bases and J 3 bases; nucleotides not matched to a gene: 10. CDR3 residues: CASSPQTGALYEQYF. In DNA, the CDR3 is TGTGCCAGCAGCCCCCAAACAGGGGCCCTCTACGAGCAGTACTTC.

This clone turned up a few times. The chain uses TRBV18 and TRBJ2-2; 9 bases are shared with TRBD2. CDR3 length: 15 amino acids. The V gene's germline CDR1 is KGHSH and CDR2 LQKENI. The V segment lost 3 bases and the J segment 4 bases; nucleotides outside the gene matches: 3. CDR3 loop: CASSPGLASTGELFF. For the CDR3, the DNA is TGTGCCAGCTCACCGGGACTAGCCTCCACCGGGGAGCTGTTTTTT.

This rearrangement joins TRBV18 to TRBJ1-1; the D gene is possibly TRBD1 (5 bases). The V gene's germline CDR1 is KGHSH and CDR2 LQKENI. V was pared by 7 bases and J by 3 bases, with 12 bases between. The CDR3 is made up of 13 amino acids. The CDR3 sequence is CASLGIGDTEAFF. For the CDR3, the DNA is TGTGCCAGCTTAGGAATAGGGGACACTGAAGCTTTCTTT.

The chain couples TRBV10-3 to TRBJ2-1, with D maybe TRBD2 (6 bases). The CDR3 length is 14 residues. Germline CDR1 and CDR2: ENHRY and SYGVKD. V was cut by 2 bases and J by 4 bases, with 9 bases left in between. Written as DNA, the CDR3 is TGTGCCATCAGTGAGCTCGGGACTTACAATGAGCAGTTCTTC. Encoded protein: CAISELGTYNEQFF.

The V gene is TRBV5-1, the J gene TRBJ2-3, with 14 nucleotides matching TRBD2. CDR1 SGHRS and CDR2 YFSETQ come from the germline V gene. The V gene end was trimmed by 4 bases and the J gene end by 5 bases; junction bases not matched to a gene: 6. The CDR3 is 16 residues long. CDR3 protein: CASSPRGTSGGDTQYF. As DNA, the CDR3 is TGCGCCAGCAGCCCCCGGGGGACTAGCGGGGGAGATACGCAGTATTTT.

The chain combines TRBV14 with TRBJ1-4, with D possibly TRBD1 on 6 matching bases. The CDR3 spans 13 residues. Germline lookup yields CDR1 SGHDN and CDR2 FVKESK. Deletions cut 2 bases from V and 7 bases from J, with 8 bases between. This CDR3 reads CASSQQGSEKLFF. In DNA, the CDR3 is TGTGCCAGCAGCCAACAGGGGTCTGAAAAACTGTTTTTT. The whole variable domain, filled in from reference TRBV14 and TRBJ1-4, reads EAGVTQFPSHSVIEKGQTVTLRCDPISGHDNLYWYRRVMGKEIKFLLHFVKESKQDESGMPNNRFLAERTGGTYSTLKVQPAELEDSGVYFCASSQQGSEKLFFGSGTQLSVL.

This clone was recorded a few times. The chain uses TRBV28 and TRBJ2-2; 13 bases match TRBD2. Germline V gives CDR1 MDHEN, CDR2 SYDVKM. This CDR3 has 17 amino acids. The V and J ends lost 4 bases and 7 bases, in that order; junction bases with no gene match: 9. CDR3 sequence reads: CASSSPGLAGAGGELFF. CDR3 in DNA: TGTGCCAGCAGTTCCCCAGGACTAGCGGGGGCGGGCGGGGAGCTGTTTTTT.

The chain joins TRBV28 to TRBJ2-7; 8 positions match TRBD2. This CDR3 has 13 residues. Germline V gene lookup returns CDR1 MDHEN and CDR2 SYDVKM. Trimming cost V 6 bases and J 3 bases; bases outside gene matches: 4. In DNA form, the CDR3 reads TGTGCCAGCAGAAGCGGGAGCGTCTACGAGCAGTACTTC. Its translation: CASRSGSVYEQYF.